Given below is one T cell receptor beta chain in context. The entry originates in a study of shared T cell receptors in the human thymus. Clones were read by immunoSEQ multiplex PCR, and TCRdb kept only the in-frame ones, dropping some. The sample consists of over 350,000 clones, approximately 95% of them appearing once. The sequence was collected from a human donor. The sequenced sample consisted of thymocytes.

CDR3 protein: CASSSGPGGNTIYF. In DNA form, the CDR3 reads TGCGCCAGCAGCTCGGGCCCTGGTGGAAACACCATATATTTT. J is TRBJ1-3 and V is TRBV5-1, with D unresolved. Trimming took 3 bases from V and 3 from J, leaving 10 bases between them. Germline V gives CDR1 SGHRS, CDR2 YFSETQ. The CDR3 is 14 amino acids.